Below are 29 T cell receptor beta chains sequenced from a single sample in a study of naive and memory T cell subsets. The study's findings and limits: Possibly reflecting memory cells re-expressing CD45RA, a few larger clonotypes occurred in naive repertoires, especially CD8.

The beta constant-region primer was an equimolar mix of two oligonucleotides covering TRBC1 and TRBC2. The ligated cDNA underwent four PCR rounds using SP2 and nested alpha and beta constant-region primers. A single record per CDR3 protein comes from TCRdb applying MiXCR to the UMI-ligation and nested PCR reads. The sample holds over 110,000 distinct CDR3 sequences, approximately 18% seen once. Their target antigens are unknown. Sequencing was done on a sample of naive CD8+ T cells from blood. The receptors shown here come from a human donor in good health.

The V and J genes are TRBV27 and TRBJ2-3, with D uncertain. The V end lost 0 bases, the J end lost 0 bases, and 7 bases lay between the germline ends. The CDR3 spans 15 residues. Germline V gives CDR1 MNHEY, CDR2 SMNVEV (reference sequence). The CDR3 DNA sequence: TGTGCCAGCAGTTTATCTGGCGGAAGCACAGATACGCAGTATTTT. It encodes CASSLSGGSTDTQYF.

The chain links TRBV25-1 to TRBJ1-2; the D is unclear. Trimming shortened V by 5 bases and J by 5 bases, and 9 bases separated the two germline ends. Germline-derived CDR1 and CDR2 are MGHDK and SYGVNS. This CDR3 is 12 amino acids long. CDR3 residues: CASSLGRYGYTF. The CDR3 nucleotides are TGTGCCAGCAGTCTCGGGCGGTATGGCTACACCTTC.

In DNA, the CDR3 is TGCAGTGCTATAGTTAGTAGCGTTCCGTACCAAGAGACCCAGTACTTC. Translating gives CSAIVSSVPYQETQYF. The chain combines TRBV20-1 with TRBJ2-5; perhaps TRBD2 as D (5 bases). CDR3 length: 16 residues. The ends were cut back, 4 bases at V and 0 bases at J, with 18 bases in the middle. Looked up from germline, CDR1 is DFQATT and CDR2 is SNEGSKA (reference sequence).

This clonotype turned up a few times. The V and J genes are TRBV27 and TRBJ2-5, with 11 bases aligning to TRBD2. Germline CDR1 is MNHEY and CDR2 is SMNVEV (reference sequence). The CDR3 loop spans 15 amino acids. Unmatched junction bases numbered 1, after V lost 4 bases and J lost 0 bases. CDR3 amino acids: CASSSGLADQETQYF. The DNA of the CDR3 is TGTGCCAGCAGTTCGGGACTAGCGGACCAAGAGACCCAGTACTTC.

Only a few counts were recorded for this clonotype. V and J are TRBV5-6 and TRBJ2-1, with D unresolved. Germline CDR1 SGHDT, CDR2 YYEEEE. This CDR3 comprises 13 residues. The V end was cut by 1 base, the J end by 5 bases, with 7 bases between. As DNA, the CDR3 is TGTGCCAGCAGCTTGAGCTTCAACAATGAGCAGTTCTTC. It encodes CASSLSFNNEQFF.

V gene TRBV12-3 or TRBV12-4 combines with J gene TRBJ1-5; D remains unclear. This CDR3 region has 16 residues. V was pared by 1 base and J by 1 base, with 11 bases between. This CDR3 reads CASSLGPLTSNQPQHF. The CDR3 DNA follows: TGTGCCAGCAGTTTAGGGCCGCTCACGAGCAATCAGCCCCAGCATTTT.

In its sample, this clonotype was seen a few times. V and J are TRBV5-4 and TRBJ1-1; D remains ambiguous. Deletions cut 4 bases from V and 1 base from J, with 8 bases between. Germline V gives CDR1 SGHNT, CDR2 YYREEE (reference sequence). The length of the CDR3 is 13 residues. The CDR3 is CASSDLSNTEAFF. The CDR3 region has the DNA TGTGCCAGCAGCGACTTATCGAACACTGAAGCTTTCTTT.

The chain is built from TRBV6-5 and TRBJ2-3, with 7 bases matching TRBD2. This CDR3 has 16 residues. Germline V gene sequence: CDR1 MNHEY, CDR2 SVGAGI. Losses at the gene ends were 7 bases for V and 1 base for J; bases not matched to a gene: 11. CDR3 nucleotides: TGTGCCAGCACCCCCCGGGCTAGCGGACGCACAGATACGCAGTATTTT. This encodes CASTPRASGRTDTQYF.

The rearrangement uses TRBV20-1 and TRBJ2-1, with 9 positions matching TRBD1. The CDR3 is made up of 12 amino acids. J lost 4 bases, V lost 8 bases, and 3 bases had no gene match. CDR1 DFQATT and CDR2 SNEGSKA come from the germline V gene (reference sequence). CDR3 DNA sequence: TGCAGTACAGGGGGCGCGTACAATGAGCAGTTCTTC. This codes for CSTGGAYNEQFF.

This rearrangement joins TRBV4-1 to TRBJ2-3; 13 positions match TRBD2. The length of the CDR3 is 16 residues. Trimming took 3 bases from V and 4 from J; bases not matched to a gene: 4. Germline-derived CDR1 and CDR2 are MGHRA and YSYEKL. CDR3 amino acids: CASSQGLAGRPDTQYF. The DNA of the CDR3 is TGCGCCAGCAGCCAGGGACTAGCGGGAAGGCCAGATACGCAGTATTTT.

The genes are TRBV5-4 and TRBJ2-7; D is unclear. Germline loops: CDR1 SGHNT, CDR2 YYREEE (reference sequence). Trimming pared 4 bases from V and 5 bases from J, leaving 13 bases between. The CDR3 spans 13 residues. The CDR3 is CASSSIGWDEQYF. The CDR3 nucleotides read TGTGCCAGCAGCAGTATCGGGTGGGACGAGCAGTACTTC.

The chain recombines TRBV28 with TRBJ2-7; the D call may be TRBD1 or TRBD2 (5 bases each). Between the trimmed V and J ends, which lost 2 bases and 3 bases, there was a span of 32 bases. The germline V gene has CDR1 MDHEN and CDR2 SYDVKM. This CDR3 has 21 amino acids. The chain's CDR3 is CASSLGEIVLGTPEGYYEQYF. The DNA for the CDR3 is TGTGCCAGCAGTTTAGGGGAGATTGTCCTAGGGACGCCCGAAGGCTACTACGAGCAGTACTTC.

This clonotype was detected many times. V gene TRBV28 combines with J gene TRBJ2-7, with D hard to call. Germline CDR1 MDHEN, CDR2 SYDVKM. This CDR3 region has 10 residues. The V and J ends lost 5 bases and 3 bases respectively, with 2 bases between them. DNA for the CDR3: TGTGCCAGCAGTAACTACGAGCAGTACTTC. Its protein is CASSNYEQYF.

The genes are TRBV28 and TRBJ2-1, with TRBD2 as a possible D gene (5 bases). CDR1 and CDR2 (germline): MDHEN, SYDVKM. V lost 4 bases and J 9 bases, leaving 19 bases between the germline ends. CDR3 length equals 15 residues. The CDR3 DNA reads TGTGCCAGCAGTTATTTTTACTCCACGGGGTTTGAGCAGTTCTTC. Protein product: CASSYFYSTGFEQFF.

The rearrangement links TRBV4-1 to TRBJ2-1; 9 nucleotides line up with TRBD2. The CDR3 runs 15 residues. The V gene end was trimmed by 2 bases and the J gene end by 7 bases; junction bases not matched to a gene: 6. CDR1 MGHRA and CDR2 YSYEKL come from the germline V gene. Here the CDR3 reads CASSQISGSWNEQFF. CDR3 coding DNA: TGCGCCAGCAGCCAAATTAGCGGGAGCTGGAATGAGCAGTTCTTC.

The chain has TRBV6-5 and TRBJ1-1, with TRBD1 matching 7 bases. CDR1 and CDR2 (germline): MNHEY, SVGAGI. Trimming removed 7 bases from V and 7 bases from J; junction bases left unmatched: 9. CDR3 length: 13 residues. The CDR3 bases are TGTGCCAGCAAGGGGGCGTATATCGGTGAAGCTTTCTTT. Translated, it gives CASKGAYIGEAFF.

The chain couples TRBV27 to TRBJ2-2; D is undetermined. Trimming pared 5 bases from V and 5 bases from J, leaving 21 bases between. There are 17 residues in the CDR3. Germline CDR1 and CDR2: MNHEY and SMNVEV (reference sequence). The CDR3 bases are TGTGCCAGCAGTGAAGATAGAGACACCGGTCCTACCGGGGAGCTGTTTTTT. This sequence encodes CASSEDRDTGPTGELFF.

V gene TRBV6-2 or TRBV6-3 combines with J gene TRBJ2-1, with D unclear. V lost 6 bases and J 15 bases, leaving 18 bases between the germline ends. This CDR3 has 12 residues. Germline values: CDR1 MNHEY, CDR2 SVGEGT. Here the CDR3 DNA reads TGTGCCAGCAGCCCCAACCGGGCCACCCTGTTCTTC. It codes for CASSPNRATLFF.

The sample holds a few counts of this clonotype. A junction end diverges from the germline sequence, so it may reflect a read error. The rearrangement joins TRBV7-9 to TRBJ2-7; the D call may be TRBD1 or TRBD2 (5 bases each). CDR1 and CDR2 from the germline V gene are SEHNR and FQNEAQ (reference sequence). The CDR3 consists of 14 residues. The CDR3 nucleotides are TGTGCCAGCAGCTTAGGAGGGGTCGGCGCCACGCAGACTTTC. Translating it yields CASSLGGVGATQTF.

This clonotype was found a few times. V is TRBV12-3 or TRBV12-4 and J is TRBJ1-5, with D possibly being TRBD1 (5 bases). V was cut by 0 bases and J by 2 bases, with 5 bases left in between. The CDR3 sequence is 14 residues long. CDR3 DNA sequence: TGTGCCAGCAGTTTAGCAGGGGGCAATCAGCCCCAGCATTTT. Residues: CASSLAGGNQPQHF.

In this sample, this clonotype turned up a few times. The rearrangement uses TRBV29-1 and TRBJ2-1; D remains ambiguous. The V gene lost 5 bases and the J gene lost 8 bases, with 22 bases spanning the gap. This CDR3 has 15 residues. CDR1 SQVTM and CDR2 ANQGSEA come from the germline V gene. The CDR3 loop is CSVHALYSLADEQFF. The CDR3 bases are TGCAGCGTTCATGCCCTGTATAGTCTGGCCGATGAGCAGTTCTTC.

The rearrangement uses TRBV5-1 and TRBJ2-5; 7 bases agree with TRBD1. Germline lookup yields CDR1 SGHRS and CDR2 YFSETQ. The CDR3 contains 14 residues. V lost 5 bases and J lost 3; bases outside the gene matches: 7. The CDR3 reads CASRPRTGKETQYF. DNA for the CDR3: TGCGCCAGCAGGCCACGGACAGGCAAAGAGACCCAGTACTTC. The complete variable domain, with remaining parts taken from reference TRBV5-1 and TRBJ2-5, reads KAGVTQTPRYLIKTRGQQVTLSCSPISGHRSVSWYQQTPGQGLQFLFEYFSETQRNKGNFPGRFSGRQFSNSRSEMNVSTLELGDSALYLCASRPRTGKETQYFGPGTRLLVL.

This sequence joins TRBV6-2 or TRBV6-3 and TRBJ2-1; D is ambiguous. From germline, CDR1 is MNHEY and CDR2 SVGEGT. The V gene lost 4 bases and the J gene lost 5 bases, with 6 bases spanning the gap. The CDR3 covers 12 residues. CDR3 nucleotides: TGTGCCAGCAGTTCCCCCAACAATGAGCAGTTCTTC. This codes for CASSSPNNEQFF.

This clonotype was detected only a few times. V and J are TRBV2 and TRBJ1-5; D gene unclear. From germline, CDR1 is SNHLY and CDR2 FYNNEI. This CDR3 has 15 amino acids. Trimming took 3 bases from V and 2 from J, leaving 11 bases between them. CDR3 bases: TGTGCCAGCAGTGATTGGCCGGACGGCAATCAGCCCCAGCATTTT. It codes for CASSDWPDGNQPQHF.

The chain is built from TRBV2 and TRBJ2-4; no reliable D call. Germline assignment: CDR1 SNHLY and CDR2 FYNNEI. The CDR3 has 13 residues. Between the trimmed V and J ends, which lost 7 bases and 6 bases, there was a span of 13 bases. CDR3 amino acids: CASTPPGVNIQYF. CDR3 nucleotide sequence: TGTGCCAGCACTCCTCCCGGAGTAAACATTCAGTACTTC.

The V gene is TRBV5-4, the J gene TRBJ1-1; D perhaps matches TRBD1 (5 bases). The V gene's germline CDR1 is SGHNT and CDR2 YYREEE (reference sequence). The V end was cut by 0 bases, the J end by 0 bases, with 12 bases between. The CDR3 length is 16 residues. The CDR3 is CASSLVGAGMNTEAFF. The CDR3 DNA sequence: TGTGCCAGCAGCTTGGTTGGGGCAGGGATGAACACTGAAGCTTTCTTT.

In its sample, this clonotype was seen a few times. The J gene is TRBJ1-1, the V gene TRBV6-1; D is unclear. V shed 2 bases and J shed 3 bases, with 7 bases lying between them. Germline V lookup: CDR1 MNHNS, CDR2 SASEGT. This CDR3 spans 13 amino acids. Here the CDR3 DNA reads TGTGCCAGCAGTGAATTTTCGTACACTGAAGCTTTCTTT. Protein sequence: CASSEFSYTEAFF.

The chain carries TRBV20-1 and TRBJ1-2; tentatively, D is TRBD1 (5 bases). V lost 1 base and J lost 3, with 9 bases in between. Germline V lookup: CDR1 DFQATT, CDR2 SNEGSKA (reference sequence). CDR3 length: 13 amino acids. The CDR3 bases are TGCAGTGCTAGAGGGGGGATGGACTATGGCTACACCTTC. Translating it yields CSARGGMDYGYTF.

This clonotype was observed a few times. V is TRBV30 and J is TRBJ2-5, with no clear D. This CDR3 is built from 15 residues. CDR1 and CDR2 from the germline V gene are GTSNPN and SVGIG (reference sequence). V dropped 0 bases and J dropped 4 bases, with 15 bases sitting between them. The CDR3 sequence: CAWSVPHAVSETQYF. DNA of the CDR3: TGTGCCTGGAGTGTACCCCACGCGGTATCAGAGACCCAGTACTTC. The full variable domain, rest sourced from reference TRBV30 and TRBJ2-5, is SQTIHQWPATLVQPVGSPLSLECTVEGTSNPNLYWYRQAAGRGLQLLFYSVGIGQISSEVPQNLSASRPQDRQFILSSKKLLLSDSGFYLCAWSVPHAVSETQYFGPGTRLLVL.